This TCR beta chain was sequenced for a study of blood T cell repertoires in COVID-19. Authors' methods: Amplification with reference gene primers provided the estimates of nucleated cell counts. Data came from immunoSEQ multiplex PCR; TCRdb stores just in-frame clones and leaves some out. V, J and clone size are taken as reported in that table, and D and trimming were inferred from the DNA itself. The sample has some 200,000 clones; roughly four fifths are singletons. This TCR came from a woman between 40 and 50 years old with acute or convalescent COVID-19. The sample taken for sequencing was peripheral blood.

The chain's CDR3 is CASSSGQGAGEQYF. The CDR3 nucleotides are TGTGCCAGCAGTTCTGGACAGGGGGCGGGCGAGCAGTACTTC. This rearrangement joins TRBV2 to TRBJ2-7; 11 bases are a match to TRBD1. J gave up 6 bases and V 5 bases, and 6 bases lay outside the gene matches. This CDR3 region has 14 residues. Per germline, CDR1 SNHLY and CDR2 FYNNEI.